This T cell receptor beta chain stems from a study of shared T cell receptors in the human thymus. This CDR3 contains 15 residues. The ends lost 6 bases at V and 5 bases at J; junction bases unmatched: 10. The V gene's germline CDR1 is MNHNS and CDR2 SASEGT. The repertoire was sequenced with immunoSEQ multiplex PCR; TCRdb's copy has only in-frame clones and lacks some. The sample lists approximately 490,000 clones, 75% to 85% seen once, with more than 0.01% in the top ten. A further study also used this sample, focusing on human thymus T cells. In that study: Healthy Finnish infants undergoing corrective surgery for congenital heart defects were the donors. Thymus was obtained from resections taken during corrective heart surgery. There appeared to be biased usage of V and J genes in thymic and blood repertoires. Related work showed strongly overlapping thymic repertoires across unrelated individuals.

The sequenced sample was thymocytes. The source is a boy younger than two with a congenital heart defect. The V gene is TRBV6-1, the J gene TRBJ1-2, with TRBD1 identical over 9 bases. The CDR3 region is CASRLGQGNLYGYTF. CDR3 nucleotides: TGTGCCAGCAGGTTGGGACAGGGTAACCTATATGGCTACACCTTC.